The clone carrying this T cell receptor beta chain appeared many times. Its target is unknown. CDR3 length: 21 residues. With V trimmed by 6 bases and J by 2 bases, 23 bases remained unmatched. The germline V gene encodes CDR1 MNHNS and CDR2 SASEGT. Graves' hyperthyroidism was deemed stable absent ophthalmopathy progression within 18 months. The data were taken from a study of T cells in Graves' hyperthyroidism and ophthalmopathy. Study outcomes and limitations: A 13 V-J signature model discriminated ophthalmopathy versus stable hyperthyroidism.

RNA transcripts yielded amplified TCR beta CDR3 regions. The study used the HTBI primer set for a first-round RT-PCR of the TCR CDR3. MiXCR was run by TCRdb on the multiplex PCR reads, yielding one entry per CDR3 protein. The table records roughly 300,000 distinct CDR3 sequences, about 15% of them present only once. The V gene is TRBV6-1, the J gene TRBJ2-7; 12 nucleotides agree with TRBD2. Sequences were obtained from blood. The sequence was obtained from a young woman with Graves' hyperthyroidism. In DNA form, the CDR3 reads TGTGCCAGCAGCCCACTTTCCCCCAGGCTAGCGGGAGGGCCCAATACCTACGAGCAGTACTTC. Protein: CASSPLSPRLAGGPNTYEQYF.